One T cell receptor beta chain is described in this entry. Its antigen is unknown. Assay: immunoSEQ multiplex PCR; the TCRdb copy retains only in-frame clones and omits some. The sample has more than 90,000 clones; more than 70% are singletons. Germline V lookup: CDR1 SEHNR, CDR2 FQNEAQ (reference sequence). The CDR3 covers 16 residues. V was pared by 5 bases and J by 3 bases, with 18 bases between. The donors were members of the roughly 120-subject validation cohort (separate from the approximately 670-subject first cohort). The data are from a study of cytomegalovirus exposure and HLA in healthy donors. Study-wide points: Associated with cytomegalovirus, according to the listing, were around 160 TCR beta chains.

The sequence was obtained from a man younger than 30 in good health and CMV-seronegative. Sequencing input: PBMCs. This chain uses TRBV7-9 with TRBJ2-3; weak D call: TRBD2 (5 bases). CDR3 residues: CASSPRGFGETDTQYF. The DNA of the CDR3 is TGTGCCAGCAGCCCTCGGGGATTCGGAGAAACAGATACGCAGTATTTT. The entire variable domain, with the rest obtained from reference TRBV7-9 and TRBJ2-3, is as follows: DTGVSQNPRHKITKRGQNVTFRCDPISEHNRLYWYRQTLGQGPEFLTYFQNEAQLEKSRLLSDRFSAERPKGSFSTLEIQRTEQGDSAMYLCASSPRGFGETDTQYFGPGTRLTVL.